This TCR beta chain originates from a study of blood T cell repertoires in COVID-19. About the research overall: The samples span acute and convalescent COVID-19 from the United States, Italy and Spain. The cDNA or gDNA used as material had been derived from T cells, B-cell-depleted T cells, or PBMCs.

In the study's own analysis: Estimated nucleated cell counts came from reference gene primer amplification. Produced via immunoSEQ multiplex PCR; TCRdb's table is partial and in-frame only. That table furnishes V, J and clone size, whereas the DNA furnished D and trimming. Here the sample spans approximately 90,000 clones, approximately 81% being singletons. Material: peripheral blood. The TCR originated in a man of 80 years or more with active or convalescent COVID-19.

The CDR3 reads CASSLSGGAENSPLHF. CDR3 coding DNA: TGTGCCAGCAGTTTATCGGGAGGGGCTGAGAATTCACCCCTCCACTTT. This chain connects TRBV27 to TRBJ1-6, with a weak D call TRBD1 (5 bases). V was clipped by 0 bases and J by 7 bases, with 13 bases between them. CDR3 size: 16 residues. In germline, CDR1 is MNHEY, CDR2 SMNVEV (reference sequence).